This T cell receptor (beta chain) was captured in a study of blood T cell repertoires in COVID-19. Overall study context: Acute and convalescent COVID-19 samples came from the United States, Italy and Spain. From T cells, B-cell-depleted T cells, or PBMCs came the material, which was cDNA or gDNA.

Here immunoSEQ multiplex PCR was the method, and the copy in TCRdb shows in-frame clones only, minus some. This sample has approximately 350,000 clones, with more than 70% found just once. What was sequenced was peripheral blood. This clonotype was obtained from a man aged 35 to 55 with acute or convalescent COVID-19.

CDR3 in amino acids: CASSFQVDEQYF. For the CDR3, the DNA is TGTGCCAGCAGTTTCCAGGTGGACGAGCAGTACTTC. The genes are TRBV28 and TRBJ2-7; D unresolved. There are 12 residues in the CDR3. Trimming left V 3 bases short and J 5 bases short, with 8 bases between. Germline lookup yields CDR1 MDHEN and CDR2 SYDVKM. Full variable domain (remainder filled in from reference TRBV28 and TRBJ2-7): DVKVTQSSRYLVKRTGEKVFLECVQDMDHENMFWYRQDPGLGLRLIYFSYDVKMKEKGDIPEGYSVSREKKERFSLILESASTNQTSMYLCASSFQVDEQYFGPGTRLTVT.